This T cell receptor (beta chain) is from a study of blood T cell repertoires in COVID-19. From germline, CDR1 is LNHDA and CDR2 SQIVND (reference sequence). V lost 2 bases to trimming and J lost 0 bases; unmatched junction nucleotides: 11. CDR3 size: 18 residues. Per the authors' pipeline: Amplified reference gene primers provided the basis for estimating nucleated cell counts. The data were produced by immunoSEQ multiplex PCR, yet TCRdb's version contains in-frame clones alone and is incomplete. The V and J calls and the clone size are those of that table, but D and trimming were determined from the DNA. This sample has some 350,000 clones, with more than 85% found just once.

This sequence originates from a human donor in a cohort sampled during active COVID-19. Sequencing was done on a sample of peripheral blood. The chain recombines TRBV19 with TRBJ1-2; 8 bases are shared with TRBD1. In DNA form, the CDR3 reads TGTGCCAGTAGTATAACGGGCAGGGGGCCTTCCTCTAACTATGGCTACACCTTC. Translated: CASSITGRGPSSNYGYTF.